This record looks at one T cell receptor beta chain sequence and its context. Its antigen is still unknown. Only in-frame clones appear in the TCRdb table, and some are missing; sequencing was by immunoSEQ multiplex PCR. Here the sample spans tens of thousands of clones, about 86% being singletons. This specimen comes from a study of OX40 agonist ivuxolimab in advanced cancers. Study-level results: Fewer expanded clones were found on average in CD4+ than in CD8+ T cells.

V gave up 1 base and J gave up 4 bases, with 12 bases separating them. Germline CDR1 reads MNHNS; CDR2 reads SASEGT. CDR3 size: 15 residues. This material consisted of CD4+ or CD8+ T cells sorted from blood, taken in a trial of the OX40 agonist ivuxolimab. This receptor was taken from an adult with an advanced solid tumor such as melanoma, head and neck, liver or kidney cancer. This chain links TRBV6-1 with TRBJ2-3; D tentatively reads TRBD1 or TRBD2 (5 bases each). The CDR3 bases are TGTGCCAGCAGTGAAGTAGACAGAGGGGCAGATACGCAGTATTTT. This encodes CASSEVDRGADTQYF.